The clone carrying this T cell receptor beta chain is labeled as medium-sized. The target antigen is unknown. This record comes from a study of prognosis after radiotherapy for stage I lung cancer. On the study more broadly: SBRT radiotherapy comprised 3 to 5 fractions at a biologically effective dose of at least 100 Gy. The study gave no patient concurrent therapy with stereotactic body radiotherapy. Points from the study as a whole: Medians of roughly 10,000 versus 7,000 showed unique TCR clone counts falling after stereotactic body radiation therapy.

Amplicons of TCR beta CDR3 were generated from genomic DNA by two-round multiplex PCR. Primers (each specific to one TRBV or TRBJ gene) were used in first-round PCR. TCRdb reanalysed the multiplex PCR reads using MiXCR and keeps one entry per CDR3 protein. The top ten hold 10% to 12% of the sample, which has roughly 14,000 distinct CDR3 sequences, around a quarter seen once. J was trimmed by 2 bases and V by 10 bases; bases with no gene match: 12. The CDR3 covers 15 residues. Germline CDR1 SGHAT, CDR2 FQNNGV. The TCR comes from a donor aged 50 or older with non-small cell lung cancer. The chain joins TRBV11-2 to TRBJ2-7; 9 bases agree with TRBD1. Sequenced material: PBMCs, taken before or after stereotactic body radiation therapy (not recorded which). The CDR3 DNA follows: TGTGCCACCAGAGGGGATACAGGGGGCCCCTACGAGCAGTACTTC. It specifies CATRGDTGGPYEQYF.